What follows are 7 T cell receptor beta chains derived from one specimen sequenced in a study of blood T cell repertoires in COVID-19. Clones were read by immunoSEQ multiplex PCR, and TCRdb kept only the in-frame ones, dropping some. The data hold 150,000 to 250,000 clones, with about 85% observed a single time. The sequencing input was peripheral blood. The receptors shown here come from a woman aged 40 to 55 with COVID-19, enrolled during active disease.

The CDR3 is CASSIGESANYGYTF. The CDR3 DNA reads as TGTGCCAGTAGTATCGGGGAGTCAGCTAACTATGGCTACACCTTC. This chain joins TRBV19 and TRBJ1-2; D is undetermined. CDR3 size: 15 residues. Trimming pared 3 bases from V and 0 bases from J, leaving 11 bases between. Germline V gives CDR1 LNHDA, CDR2 SQIVND (reference sequence).

The rearrangement links TRBV6-4 to TRBJ1-2, with 8 bases lining up with TRBD1. The V and J ends lost 6 bases and 4 bases, in that order; junction bases with no gene match: 7. Germline lookup yields CDR1 MRHNA and CDR2 SNTAGT. The CDR3 sequence is 14 residues long. The CDR3 protein is CASSPGTGGYGYTF. DNA of the CDR3: TGTGCCAGCAGCCCCGGGACAGGCGGCTATGGCTACACCTTC.

The chain carries TRBV6-4 and TRBJ2-1; 8 nucleotides line up with TRBD2. Germline V CDR1 and CDR2: MRHNA, SNTAGT. The CDR3 runs 16 residues. V dropped 0 bases and J dropped 9; count of bases not matched to a gene: 10. CDR3 region: CASSDSGTREGSEQFF. The CDR3 nucleotides are TGTGCCAGCAGTGACTCAGGGACTAGAGAAGGTAGTGAGCAGTTCTTC.

A single count supports this clone. This chain uses TRBV6-4 with TRBJ2-1; D is undetermined. This CDR3 is 13 amino acids long. The germline V and J ends were trimmed by 4 bases and 10 bases, with 14 bases remaining between them. CDR1 and CDR2 (germline): MRHNA, SNTAGT. CDR3 bases: TGTGCCAGCAGTGGTACATCCATCGGGGAGCAGTTCTTC. Translation gives CASSGTSIGEQFF.

This clone came up once. The V call is TRBV7-8, the J call TRBJ2-3; 9 nucleotides agree with TRBD2. From germline, CDR1 is SGHVS and CDR2 FQNEAQ. The CDR3 is made up of 17 amino acids. With 3 bases clipped from V and 4 bases from J, the junction kept 11 bases outside the gene matches. This CDR3 is CASSFSHSGSWADTQYF. CDR3 DNA: TGTGCCAGCAGCTTCTCCCATAGCGGGAGTTGGGCAGATACGCAGTATTTT.

The chain couples TRBV18 to TRBJ2-5; D is perhaps TRBD1 (5 bases). This CDR3 is built from 14 residues. CDR1 and CDR2 (germline): KGHSH, LQKENI. Trimming cost V 0 bases and J 0 bases, with 5 bases left between them. CDR3 protein: CASSPPRDQETQYF. CDR3 DNA: TGTGCCAGCTCACCACCCAGGGACCAAGAGACCCAGTACTTC.

This sequence joins TRBV18 and TRBJ1-1; weak D call: TRBD1 (5 bases). V lost 6 bases and J lost 0, with 20 bases in between. Germline assignment: CDR1 KGHSH and CDR2 LQKENI. The CDR3 runs 17 residues. The CDR3 DNA is TGTGCCAGCTCTCCGGACATTTCGAAATTCATGAACACTGAAGCTTTCTTT. Its protein product is CASSPDISKFMNTEAFF.